These T cell receptor beta chains were read from a single sample in a study of cytomegalovirus exposure and HLA in healthy donors. Sequencing was performed with immunoSEQ multiplex PCR; in TCRdb, only in-frame clones are kept and a portion is missing. The sample lists approximately 160,000 clones, 77% seen once, with 1.5% to 2% in the top ten. The sequenced sample was PBMCs. The receptors were gathered from a woman younger than 45 in good health and CMV-seronegative. CDR3s include the opening cysteine and the closing phenylalanine or tryptophan. Each record gives: V gene, CDR3 length, J gene, CDR3 protein.

V: TRBV28; length: 14; J: TRBJ1-1; CDR3: CASSPGNVDTEAFF
V: TRBV28; length: 16; J: TRBJ2-3; CDR3: CASSGLARTSTDTQYF
V: TRBV5-1; length: 13; J: TRBJ2-3; CDR3: CASSLTRDRSQYF
V: TRBV7-6; length: 18; J: TRBJ2-3; CDR3: CASSLRGGAGGSTDTQYF
V: TRBV29-1; length: 16; J: TRBJ2-7; CDR3: CSVETAGVTSSYEQYF
V: TRBV5-5; length: 14; J: TRBJ2-7; CDR3: CASSLAGDSYEQYF
V: TRBV5-1; length: 16; J: TRBJ1-4; CDR3: CASSLGAGTADEKLFF
V: TRBV20-1; length: 11; J: TRBJ1-5; CDR3: CSASYGEPQHF
V: TRBV19; length: 13; J: TRBJ2-7; CDR3: CASSGTSGYEQYF
V: TRBV30; length: 13; J: TRBJ2-7; CDR3: CALRAGASYEQYF
V: TRBV5-1; length: 15; J: TRBJ2-1; CDR3: CASSLVLAGDPEQFF
V: TRBV4-1; length: 17; J: TRBJ2-3; CDR3: CASSVDSRTSGIDTQYF
V: TRBV29-1; length: 12; J: TRBJ1-1; CDR3: CSVSWTGVEAFF
V: TRBV29-1; length: 17; J: TRBJ2-1; CDR3: CSVALAGGRASYNEQFF
V: TRBV29-1; length: 13; J: TRBJ1-4; CDR3: CSVFGGEDEKLFF
V: TRBV5-1; length: 14; J: TRBJ2-5; CDR3: CASSQLAGEGEQYF
V: TRBV5-4; length: 15; J: TRBJ2-1; CDR3: CASSLPPIGASEQFF
V: TRBV29-1; length: 14; J: TRBJ2-1; CDR3: CSVERGSSLNEQFF
V: TRBV15; length: 17; J: TRBJ2-5; CDR3: CATSRDRRASRQETQYF
V: TRBV15; length: 15; J: TRBJ1-5; CDR3: CATSRDNGGGQPQHF
V: TRBV7-9; length: 16; J: TRBJ2-3; CDR3: CASSPRLAVISDTQYF
V: TRBV7-9; length: 13; J: TRBJ1-1; CDR3: CASSLEGAGMAFF
V: TRBV7-2; length: 15; J: TRBJ2-3; CDR3: CASSFSGRAEDTQYF
V: TRBV7-8; length: 19; J: TRBJ2-1; CDR3: CASSLVSGTSKGIYNEQFF
V: TRBV7-7; length: 17; J: TRBJ1-2; CDR3: CASSLAGQPNYNYGYTF
V: TRBV27; length: 19; J: TRBJ2-2; CDR3: CASSLGPSGSGPNTGELFF
V: TRBV2; length: 15; J: TRBJ2-2; CDR3: CASRAGLAVTGELFF
V: TRBV9; length: 14; J: TRBJ2-3; CDR3: CASSVAGDTDTQYF
V: TRBV6-1; length: 13; J: TRBJ2-7; CDR3: CASTRLAGAEQYF
V: TRBV6-1; length: 15; J: TRBJ1-2; CDR3: CASSENYLSNYGYTF
V: TRBV9; length: 13; J: TRBJ1-1; CDR3: CASSVAGTGGAFF
V: TRBV25-1; length: 16; J: TRBJ2-1; CDR3: CASSTLSGGPEDEQFF
V: TRBV5-8; length: 15; J: TRBJ1-2; CDR3: CASSWGQALNYGYPF
V: TRBV5-6; length: 13; J: TRBJ1-2; CDR3: CASNPRGDYGYTF
V: TRBV5-1; length: 16; J: TRBJ1-2; CDR3: CASSLDGPGGNYGYTF
V: TRBV5-1; length: 13; J: TRBJ1-5; CDR3: CASSLDGDQPQHF
V: TRBV7-3; length: 17; J: TRBJ1-4; CDR3: CASTPRGRLASNEKLFF
V: TRBV7-9; length: 12; J: TRBJ2-1; CDR3: CSSTLDSTPQFF
V: TRBV9; length: 13; J: TRBJ2-3; CDR3: CASSVASTDTQYF
V: TRBV7-9; length: 15; J: TRBJ2-5; CDR3: CASSLVGAAGETQYF
V: TRBV11-2; length: 15; J: TRBJ2-1; CDR3: CASSLDGTSGGKQFF
V: TRBV2; length: 15; J: TRBJ1-5; CDR3: CASSEDSSGDQPQHF
V: TRBV4-2; length: 15; J: TRBJ2-7; CDR3: CASSPGLATSYEQYF